The subject of this entry is one T cell receptor (beta chain). Antigen specificity is unknown. This record belongs to a study of cytomegalovirus exposure and HLA in healthy donors. At the level of the study: Previous work identified roughly 120 million unique TCR beta sequences from approximately 190 million T cells. Unique TCRs from HLA-typed donors, 85 million to 100 million of them, were held in an early data release. Points from the study as a whole: There were a few CMV-associated chains whose specificity for CMV antigens was confirmed in vitro.

A multiplex PCR was run with 60 Vbeta primers and 13 Jbeta primers. This table comes from immunoSEQ multiplex PCR, and its TCRdb copy is limited to in-frame clones, with some not included. The profile shows 150,000 or so clones, around three quarters of them singletons. Germline V gene lookup returns CDR1 ENHRY and CDR2 SYGVKD. With 3 bases clipped from V and 4 bases from J, the junction kept 7 bases outside the gene matches. The CDR3 has 15 amino acids. Sequences were obtained from PBMCs. This chain links TRBV10-3 with TRBJ1-1; 8 nucleotides line up with TRBD1. The sequence was obtained from a man aged 35-49 years in good health and CMV-seronegative. The CDR3 region is CAISERQGIGTEAFF. As DNA, the CDR3 is TGTGCCATCAGTGAAAGACAGGGGATCGGCACTGAAGCTTTCTTT.